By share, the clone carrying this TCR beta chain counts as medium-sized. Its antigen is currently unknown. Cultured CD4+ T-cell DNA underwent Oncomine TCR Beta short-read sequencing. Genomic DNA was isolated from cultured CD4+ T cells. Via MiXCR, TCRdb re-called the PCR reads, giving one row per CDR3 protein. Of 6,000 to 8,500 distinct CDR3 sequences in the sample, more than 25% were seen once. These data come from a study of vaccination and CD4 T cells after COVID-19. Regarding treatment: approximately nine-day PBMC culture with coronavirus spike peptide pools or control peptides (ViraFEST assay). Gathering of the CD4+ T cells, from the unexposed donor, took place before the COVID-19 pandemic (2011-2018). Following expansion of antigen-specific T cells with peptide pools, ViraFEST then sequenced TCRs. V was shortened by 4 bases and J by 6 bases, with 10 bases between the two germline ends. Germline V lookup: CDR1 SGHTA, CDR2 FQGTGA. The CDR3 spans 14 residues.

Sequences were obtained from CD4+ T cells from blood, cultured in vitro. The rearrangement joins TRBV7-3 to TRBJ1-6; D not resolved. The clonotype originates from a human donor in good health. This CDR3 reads CASSSDLGNSPLHF. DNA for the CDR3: TGTGCCAGCAGCTCCGACTTGGGTAATTCACCCCTCCACTTT. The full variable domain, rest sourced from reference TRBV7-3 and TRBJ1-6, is GAGVSQTPSNKVTEKGKYVELRCDPISGHTALYWYRQSLGQGPEFLIYFQGTGAADDSGLPNDRFFAVRPEGSVSTLKIQRTERGDSAVYLCASSSDLGNSPLHFGNGTRLTVT.